One TCR beta chain is described in this entry. Its antigen remains unknown. The entry originates in a study of CD8+CD57+ T cells in acquired aplastic anemia. Study outcomes and limitations: Common to patients and controls were roughly 30 CD8+ CDR3 sequences.

Genomic DNA, serving as template, underwent TCR beta VDJ and CDR3 profiling. MiXCR was run by TCRdb on the reads, yielding one entry per CDR3 protein. The repertoire includes about 210,000 distinct CDR3 sequences, 34% of them detected once, and 1% to 1.3% sits in the top ten. CDR1 is LNHNV, CDR2 YYDKDF, per germline (reference sequence). The CDR3 has 14 amino acids. V lost 3 bases to trimming and J lost 7 bases, with 10 bases between them. The specimen sequenced was sorted CD4+, CD8+, or CD8+CD57+ T cells (not recorded which) from PBMCs. The sequence was obtained from a human donor in good health, serving as a control. V is TRBV15 and J is TRBJ1-6, with D perhaps matching TRBD1 (6 bases). The CDR3 region has the DNA TGTGCCACCAGCAGGGGCGACAGGAATTCACCCCTCCACTTT. This sequence encodes CATSRGDRNSPLHF.